The 7 T cell receptor beta chains presented below share a single source sample, sequenced in a study of T cells in Graves' hyperthyroidism and ophthalmopathy. Template material for amplifying TCR beta CDR3 regions consisted of RNA transcripts. The TCR CDR3 first-round RT-PCR relied on the HTBI primer set. TCRdb called the multiplex PCR reads again in MiXCR, with one record for every CDR3 protein. The table shows roughly 380,000 distinct CDR3 sequences, with approximately 14% occurring only once. What was sequenced was blood. The receptor set was obtained from a woman aged 60-75 years with Graves' hyperthyroidism.

This clonotype was detected many times. The gene calls are TRBV6-1 and TRBJ2-7, with TRBD2 matching over 7 bases. Germline CDR1 and CDR2: MNHNS and SASEGT. The CDR3 contains 15 residues. The V and J ends lost 5 bases and 3 bases, in that order; junction bases with no gene match: 10. The CDR3 loop is CASSYAAGVRYEQYF. CDR3 coding DNA: TGTGCCAGCAGTTACGCGGCGGGAGTCCGCTACGAGCAGTACTTC.

The chain is built from TRBV4-1 and TRBJ1-5, with TRBD1 identical over 9 bases. The V gene end was trimmed by 2 bases and the J gene end by 4 bases; junction bases not matched to a gene: 9. CDR1 MGHRA and CDR2 YSYEKL come from the germline V gene. This CDR3 comprises 17 residues. The CDR3 coding sequence is TGCGCCAGCAGCCAAAGCCGGACAGGGGAGGCGAATCAGCCCCAGCATTTT. The encoded protein is CASSQSRTGEANQPQHF.

This clonotype turned up a few times. The rearrangement uses TRBV19 and TRBJ1-5; D unresolved. This CDR3 is built from 17 residues. CDR1 and CDR2 (germline): LNHDA, SQIVND (reference sequence). The V and J ends lost 3 bases and 5 bases respectively, with 20 bases between them. The CDR3 DNA follows: TGTGCCAGTAGTATCTTCTTCTCCTCCAGCAACGATCAGCCCCAGCATTTT. It encodes CASSIFFSSSNDQPQHF.

This clonotype showed up many times. CDR3 sequence (DNA): TGCAGTGCTAATACAGGGCGGTTGGGTAACTATGGCTACACCTTC. This encodes CSANTGRLGNYGYTF. The chain employs TRBV20-1 and TRBJ1-2; the D gene is possibly TRBD1 (6 bases). CDR1 is DFQATT, CDR2 SNEGSKA, per germline (reference sequence). The CDR3 loop spans 15 amino acids. Between the trimmed V and J ends, which lost 4 bases and 1 base, there was a span of 16 bases.

CDR3 region: CSVLSQASSYEQYF. DNA for the CDR3: TGCAGCGTTCTGAGTCAGGCCAGCTCCTACGAGCAGTACTTC. The rearrangement joins TRBV29-1 to TRBJ2-7; D is unresolved. The CDR3 spans 14 residues. Germline lookup yields CDR1 SQVTM and CDR2 ANQGSEA. V was pared by 5 bases and J by 0 bases, with 14 bases between.

This clonotype showed up many times. The gene calls are TRBV28 and TRBJ2-5; 12 bases agree with TRBD2. Germline V lookup: CDR1 MDHEN, CDR2 SYDVKM. V lost 4 bases and J lost 4; bases outside the gene matches: 13. The CDR3 covers 18 residues. CDR3 protein: CASSSPLTSGRRGETQYF. CDR3 sequence (DNA): TGTGCCAGCAGTTCCCCATTGACTAGCGGGAGACGAGGAGAGACCCAGTACTTC.

The table lists this clonotype with many counts. The chain joins TRBV10-3 to TRBJ2-3, with 9 nucleotides matching TRBD2. Germline trimming cut 0 bases from V and 3 bases from J; bases unmatched to any gene: 1. The CDR3 sequence is 15 residues long. Germline loops: CDR1 ENHRY, CDR2 SYGVKD. In DNA, the CDR3 is TGTGCCATCAGTGAGTCCAGCGGGAGGACAGATACGCAGTATTTT. This sequence encodes CAISESSGRTDTQYF.